Reported below is one TCR beta chain. Treatment of the sample: about 20 received Ad26.COV2.S at low or high dose, single or two shots; a few received placebo; per-sample allocation not given. Sampling happened 63 days after the first vaccine or placebo injection. TCRdb's copy holds only in-frame clones and misses some; the assay was immunoSEQ multiplex PCR. The table has 350,000 to 500,000 clones, about 92% seen once; the top ten hold 4.3%. This sample stems from a study of Ad26.COV2.S vaccination and SARS-CoV-2 variants. Germline CDR1 and CDR2: KGHSH and LQKENI. V was pared by 3 bases and J by 6 bases, with 4 bases of the junction left unmatched. The CDR3 spans 14 residues.

The receptor was isolated from a person aged 18-65 years who received the Ad26.COV2.S COVID-19 vaccine or a placebo. The sequencing used peripheral blood, collected in a trial of Ad26.COV2.S vaccine versus placebo. The gene calls are TRBV18 and TRBJ1-1; 10 nucleotides agree with TRBD1. The CDR3 protein is CASSPDRGRPEAFF. The CDR3 DNA follows: TGTGCCAGCTCACCGGACAGGGGGAGGCCTGAAGCTTTCTTT. The variable domain in full, completed from reference TRBV18 and TRBJ1-1, reads NAGVMQNPRHLVRRRGQEARLRCSPMKGHSHVYWYRQLPEEGLKFMVYLQKENIIDESGMPKERFSAEFPKEGPSILRIQQVVRGDSAAYFCASSPDRGRPEAFFGQGTRLTVV.